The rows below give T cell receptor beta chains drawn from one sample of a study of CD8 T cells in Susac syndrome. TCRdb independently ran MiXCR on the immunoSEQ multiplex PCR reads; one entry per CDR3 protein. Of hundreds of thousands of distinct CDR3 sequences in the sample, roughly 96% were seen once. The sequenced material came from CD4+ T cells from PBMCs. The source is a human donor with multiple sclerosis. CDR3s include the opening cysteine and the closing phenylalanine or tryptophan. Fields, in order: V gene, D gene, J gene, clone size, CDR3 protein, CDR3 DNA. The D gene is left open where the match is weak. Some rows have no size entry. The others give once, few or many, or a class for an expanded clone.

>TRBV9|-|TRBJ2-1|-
CASSVGPSVEQFF
TGTGCCAGCAGCGTGGGTCCTAGCGTTGAGCAGTTCTTC
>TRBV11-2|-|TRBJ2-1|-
CASRSDRSQFF
TGTGCCAGCAGGTCTGATAGGTCGCAGTTCTTC
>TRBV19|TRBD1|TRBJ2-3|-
CASRHTGGNTDTQYF
TGTGCCAGTAGACATACAGGGGGTAACACAGATACGCAGTATTTT
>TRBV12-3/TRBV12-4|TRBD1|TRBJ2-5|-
CASSSGGWQETQYF
TGTGCCAGCAGTTCAGGGGGATGGCAAGAGACCCAGTACTTC
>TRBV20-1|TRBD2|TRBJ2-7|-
CSARGLGDEQYF
TGCAGTGCTAGGGGACTAGGAGACGAGCAGTACTTC
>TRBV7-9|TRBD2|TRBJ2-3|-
CASPGREGTDTQYF
TGTGCCAGCCCTGGCCGGGAGGGCACAGATACGCAGTATTTT
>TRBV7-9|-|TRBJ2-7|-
CASSWGGNEQYF
TGTGCCAGCAGCTGGGGCGGAAACGAGCAGTACTTC
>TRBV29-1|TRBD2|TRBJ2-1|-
CSVEKAGGSHNEQFF
TGCAGCGTTGAAAAAGCGGGAGGGAGCCACAATGAGCAGTTCTTC
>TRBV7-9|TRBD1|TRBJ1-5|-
CASSRDSSRQPQHF
TGTGCCAGCAGTCGGGACAGTTCTCGTCAGCCCCAGCATTTT
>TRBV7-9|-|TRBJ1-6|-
CASSSNSPLHF
TGTGCCAGCAGCTCCAATTCACCCCTCCACTTT
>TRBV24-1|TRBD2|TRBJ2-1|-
CATSGGRDNEQFF
TGTGCCACCAGTGGCGGGAGGGACAATGAGCAGTTCTTC
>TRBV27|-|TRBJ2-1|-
CASSWTQGGYNEQFF
TGTGCCAGCAGTTGGACCCAGGGTGGATACAATGAGCAGTTCTTC
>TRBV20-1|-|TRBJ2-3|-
CSARDQVPMQGTQYF
TGCAGTGCTAGAGATCAGGTCCCGATGCAGGGTACGCAGTATTTT
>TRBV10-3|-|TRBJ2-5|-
CAISVQDGGSETQYF
TGTGCCATCAGTGTTCAGGATGGGGGAAGCGAGACCCAGTACTTC
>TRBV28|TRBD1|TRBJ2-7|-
CASSFPGQGPYEQYF
TGTGCCAGCAGTTTTCCGGGACAGGGGCCCTACGAGCAGTACTTC
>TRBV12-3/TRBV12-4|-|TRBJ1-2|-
CASSLQGVHGYTF
TGTGCCAGCAGTTTGCAGGGAGTGCATGGCTACACCTTC
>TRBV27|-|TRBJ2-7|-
CASSSVKGRSYEQYF
TGTGCCAGCAGTTCGGTCAAGGGTAGGTCCTACGAGCAGTACTTC
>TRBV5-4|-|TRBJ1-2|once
CASSFGGRANYGYTF
TGTGCCAGCAGCTTTGGGGGGAGAGCTAACTATGGCTACACCTTC
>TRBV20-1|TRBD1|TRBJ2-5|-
CSARLQGETQYF
TGCAGTGCTAGGCTACAGGGGGAGACCCAGTACTTC
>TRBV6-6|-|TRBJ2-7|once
CASRSRAYEQYF
TGTGCCAGCAGGTCCAGGGCCTACGAGCAGTACTTC
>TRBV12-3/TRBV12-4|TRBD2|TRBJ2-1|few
CASSQLAGNNEQFF
TGTGCCAGCTCCCAGCTAGCGGGAAACAATGAGCAGTTCTTC
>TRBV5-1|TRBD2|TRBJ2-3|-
CASAGTSGDTDTQYF
TGCGCCAGCGCAGGGACTAGCGGAGACACAGATACGCAGTATTTT
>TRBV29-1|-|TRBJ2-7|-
CSVEYGYEQYF
TGCAGCGTTGAATACGGCTACGAGCAGTACTTC
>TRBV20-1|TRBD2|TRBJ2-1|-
CSASLAGGPRSEQFF
TGCAGTGCTAGTTTAGCGGGAGGGCCGAGGAGTGAGCAGTTCTTC
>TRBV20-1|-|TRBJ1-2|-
CSARTTANYGYTF
TGCAGTGCTAGAACGACAGCTAACTATGGCTACACCTTC
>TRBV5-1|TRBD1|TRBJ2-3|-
CASSAGQGLSSTDTQYF
TGCGCCAGCAGCGCGGGACAGGGTTTATCTAGCACAGATACGCAGTATTTT
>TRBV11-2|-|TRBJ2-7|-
CASSLYPESYEQYF
TGTGCCAGCAGCTTATACCCAGAGTCTTACGAGCAGTACTTC
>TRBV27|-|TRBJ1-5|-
CASSLLGGSNQPQHF
TGTGCCAGCAGTCTCCTGGGGGGCAGCAATCAGCCCCAGCATTTT
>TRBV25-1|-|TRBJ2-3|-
CASRVGSTDTQYF
TGTGCCAGCAGGGTGGGTTCCACAGATACGCAGTATTTT
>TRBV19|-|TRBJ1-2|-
CASSPGEYGYTF
TGTGCCAGTAGTCCTGGAGAGTATGGCTACACCTTC
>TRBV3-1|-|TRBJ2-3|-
CASSQFTVGGRTDTQYF
TGTGCCAGCAGCCAATTTACGGTAGGGGGACGGACAGATACGCAGTATTTT
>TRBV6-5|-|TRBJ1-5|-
CASSYSPVGQPQHF
TGTGCCAGCAGTTACTCGCCCGTGGGACAGCCCCAGCATTTT
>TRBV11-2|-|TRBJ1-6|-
CASSLGSQGLSPLHF
TGTGCCAGCAGCTTAGGGTCACAGGGACTTTCACCCCTCCACTTT
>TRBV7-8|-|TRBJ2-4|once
CASSFGWGEDDIQYF
TGTGCCAGCAGCTTCGGTTGGGGGGAGGATGACATTCAGTACTTC
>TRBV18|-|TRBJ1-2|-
CASSTADYGYTF
TGTGCCAGCTCAACGGCTGACTATGGCTACACCTTC
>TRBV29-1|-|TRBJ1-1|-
CSGGISFGMNTEAFF
TGCAGCGGGGGGATCTCCTTCGGAATGAACACTGAAGCTTTCTTT
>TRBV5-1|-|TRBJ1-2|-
CASSNRDRTYGYTF
TGCGCCAGCAGCAACAGGGATAGGACGTATGGCTACACCTTC
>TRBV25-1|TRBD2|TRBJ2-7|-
CASSEPGLAGTYEQYF
TGTGCCAGCAGTGAACCCGGACTAGCCGGTACCTACGAGCAGTACTTC
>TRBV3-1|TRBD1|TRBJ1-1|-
CASSPDHRGRGEAFF
TGTGCCAGCAGCCCCGATCACAGGGGGCGCGGGGAAGCTTTCTTT
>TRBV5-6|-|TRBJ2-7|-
CASSPISGVDEQYF
TGTGCCAGCAGCCCCATTTCGGGGGTCGACGAGCAGTACTTC
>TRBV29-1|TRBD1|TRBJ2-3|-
CSVRDRGPTDTQYF
TGCAGCGTTAGGGACAGGGGGCCTACAGATACGCAGTATTTT
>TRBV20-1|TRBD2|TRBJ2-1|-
CSAEGTSYNEQFF
TGCAGTGCTGAAGGGACTAGCTACAATGAGCAGTTCTTC
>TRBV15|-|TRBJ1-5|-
CATSKGNNQPQHF
TGTGCCACCAGCAAAGGCAACAATCAGCCCCAGCATTTT